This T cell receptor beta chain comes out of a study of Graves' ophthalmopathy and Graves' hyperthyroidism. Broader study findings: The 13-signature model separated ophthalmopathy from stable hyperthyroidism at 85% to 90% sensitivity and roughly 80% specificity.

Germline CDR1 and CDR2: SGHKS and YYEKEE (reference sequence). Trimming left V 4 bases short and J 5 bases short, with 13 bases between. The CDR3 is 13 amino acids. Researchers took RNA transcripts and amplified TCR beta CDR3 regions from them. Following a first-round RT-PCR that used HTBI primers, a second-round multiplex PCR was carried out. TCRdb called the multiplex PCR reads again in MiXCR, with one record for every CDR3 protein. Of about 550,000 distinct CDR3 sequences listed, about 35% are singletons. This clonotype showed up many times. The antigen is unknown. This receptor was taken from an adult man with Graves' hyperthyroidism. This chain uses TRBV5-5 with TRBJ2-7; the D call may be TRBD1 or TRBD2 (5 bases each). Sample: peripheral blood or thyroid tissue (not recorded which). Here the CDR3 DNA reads TGTGCCAGCAGCATGGGACCTTGGGACGAGCAGTACTTC. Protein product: CASSMGPWDEQYF.